One sample yielded the 23 T cell receptor beta chains listed below, sequenced in a study of blood T cell repertoires in COVID-19. Method: immunoSEQ multiplex PCR; TCRdb's copy keeps in-frame clones and lacks some. The sample contains 39,000 or so clones, 80% to 90% of which appear only once. Sequencing used peripheral blood. All receptors derive from a human donor in a cohort sampled during active COVID-19.

The chain combines TRBV7-9 with TRBJ1-2; tentatively, D is TRBD1 (6 bases). Germline V CDR1 and CDR2: SEHNR, FQNEAQ (reference sequence). The CDR3 is 14 residues long. V shed 5 bases and J shed 5 bases, with 15 bases lying between them. Here the CDR3 DNA reads TGTGCCAGCAGCCCCCGGGGGGGGGCTTATGGCTACACCTTC. Its translation is CASSPRGGAYGYTF. Complete variable domain (other parts from reference TRBV7-9 and TRBJ1-2): DTGVSQNPRHKITKRGQNVTFRCDPISEHNRLYWYRQTLGQGPEFLTYFQNEAQLEKSRLLSDRFSAERPKGSFSTLEIQRTEQGDSAMYLCASSPRGGAYGYTFGSGTRLTVV.

The gene calls are TRBV6-5 and TRBJ1-4; D is unclear. The V gene's germline CDR1 is MNHEY and CDR2 SVGAGI. The CDR3 is 12 residues long. The V and J ends lost 6 bases and 3 bases respectively, with 5 bases between them. In nucleotides, the CDR3 is TGTGCCAGCAGGAGAGCTAATGAAAAACTGTTTTTT. Translation gives CASRRANEKLFF.

The chain combines TRBV7-2 with TRBJ2-1, with 10 bases fitting TRBD2. The CDR3 is 15 residues long. The J segment lost 7 bases and the V segment lost 6 bases, leaving 9 bases of the junction unmatched. Germline CDR1 reads SGHTA; CDR2 reads FQGNSA. The CDR3 spells CASRTAGGPGNEQFF. The CDR3 DNA is TGTGCCAGCAGAACAGCGGGGGGGCCGGGGAATGAGCAGTTCTTC.

V usage is TRBV7-2 and J usage is TRBJ1-1; D is uncertain. Deletions cut 5 bases from V and 0 bases from J, with 7 bases between. The CDR3 extends over 13 amino acids. Germline lookup yields CDR1 SGHTA and CDR2 FQGNSA. CDR3 in DNA: TGTGCCAGCAGCCCCCGCGTGAACACTGAAGCTTTCTTT. It is translated as CASSPRVNTEAFF.

This clone showed up just once. The V gene is TRBV30, the J gene TRBJ2-7, with TRBD1 identical over 7 bases. Germline loops: CDR1 GTSNPN, CDR2 SVGIG (reference sequence). CDR3 length: 14 residues. V was pared by 2 bases and J by 8 bases, with 12 bases of the junction left unmatched. The CDR3 DNA reads as TGTGCCTGGAGTCCCCCGACAGGGCTCTGGAAGCAGTACTTC. Its translation: CAWSPPTGLWKQYF.

The chain carries TRBV6-6 and TRBJ1-2; 7 nucleotides line up with TRBD1. Germline V gene sequence: CDR1 MNHNY, CDR2 SVGAGI (reference sequence). V dropped 0 bases and J dropped 5; count of bases not matched to a gene: 9. The CDR3 is made up of 16 amino acids. For the CDR3, the DNA is TGTGCCAGCAGTTACTCGGGCGGAGACAGGGCTTATGGCTACACCTTC. This gives the protein CASSYSGGDRAYGYTF.

This chain links TRBV5-1 with TRBJ2-3; 12 nucleotides match TRBD2. Germline CDR1 and CDR2: SGHRS and YFSETQ. After removal of 4 bases from V and 2 bases from J, the junction contained 5 bases not matched to a gene. The CDR3 runs 16 residues. The CDR3 DNA follows: TGCGCCAGCAGCGTTAGACTAGCGGGAGACACAGATACGCAGTATTTT. This encodes CASSVRLAGDTDTQYF.

This chain links TRBV29-1 with TRBJ1-2; 9 nucleotides align to TRBD1. V was pared by 6 bases and J by 7 bases, with 9 bases of the junction left unmatched. In germline, CDR1 is SQVTM, CDR2 ANQGSEA. This CDR3 has 13 residues. The CDR3 protein is CSVRTGTGTGYTF. DNA of the CDR3: TGCAGCGTACGGACCGGGACAGGGACTGGCTACACCTTC.

This chain joins TRBV30 and TRBJ2-7; possibly TRBD1 for D (5 bases). Germline-derived CDR1 and CDR2 are GTSNPN and SVGIG (reference sequence). This CDR3 spans 13 amino acids. V was shortened by 2 bases and J by 3 bases, with 11 bases between the two germline ends. The CDR3 nucleotides read TGTGCCTGGAGTACAGGTCTAGGCTACGAGCAGTACTTC. Protein: CAWSTGLGYEQYF.

The chain recombines TRBV5-1 with TRBJ2-1; TRBD1 matches 7 bases. With 10 bases clipped from V and 5 bases from J, the junction kept 21 bases outside the gene matches. The CDR3 runs to 17 residues. CDR1 SGHRS and CDR2 YFSETQ come from the germline V gene. The CDR3 is CARPSLADRENNNEQFF. The CDR3 nucleotides are TGCGCCCGCCCGTCTCTCGCCGACAGGGAAAACAACAATGAGCAGTTCTTC.

The CDR3 DNA reads as TGTGCCAGCAAGGCGGTAGCGGGTCTTTCCTCCTACGAGCAGTACTTC. Protein: CASKAVAGLSSYEQYF. The chain employs TRBV27 and TRBJ2-7; 7 bases agree with TRBD2. CDR3 length: 16 residues. Germline CDR1 reads MNHEY; CDR2 reads SMNVEV (reference sequence). V gave up 7 bases and J gave up 0 bases; unmatched junction bases: 12.

A word on this clone: Additional DNA sequences in this sample encode the identical CDR3. This rearrangement joins TRBV18 to TRBJ2-7, with 8 bases identical to TRBD2. The CDR3 is 14 amino acids. Germline CDR1 reads KGHSH; CDR2 reads LQKENI. With 2 bases clipped from V and 4 bases from J, the junction kept 4 bases outside the gene matches. Here the CDR3 DNA reads TGTGCCAGCTCACCAGGGGCTAGCGGGTACGAGCAGTACTTC. It codes for CASSPGASGYEQYF.

The rearrangement uses TRBV9 and TRBJ2-5, with D tentatively TRBD2 (5 bases). CDR3 length: 15 amino acids. Per germline, CDR1 SGDLS and CDR2 YYNGEE. V lost 0 bases to trimming and J lost 5 bases, with 14 bases between them. CDR3 region: CASSVASGLGETQYF. In DNA form, the CDR3 reads TGTGCCAGCAGCGTAGCTTCCGGACTCGGGGAGACCCAGTACTTC.

The chain uses TRBV15 and TRBJ2-6; TRBD2 might be the D (6 bases). Trimming pared 1 base from V and 2 bases from J, leaving 9 bases between. Germline loops: CDR1 LNHNV, CDR2 YYDKDF (reference sequence). This CDR3 contains 16 residues. CDR3 DNA sequence: TGTGCCACCAGCAGAGGATCGGGGGCTGGGGCCAACGTCCTGACTTTC. Translation gives CATSRGSGAGANVLTF.

This sequence joins TRBV6-6 and TRBJ1-2; TRBD1 might be the D (6 bases). This CDR3 comprises 14 residues. From germline, CDR1 is MNHNY and CDR2 SVGAGI (reference sequence). Trimming took off 0 bases at V and 5 bases at J, with 10 bases between the two ends. CDR3 sequence: CASSYSGQGYGYTF. DNA for the CDR3: TGTGCCAGCAGTTACTCGGGGCAGGGGTATGGCTACACCTTC.

The V call is TRBV2, the J call TRBJ2-7; TRBD2 is a possible D gene (6 bases). The CDR3 runs to 14 residues. V dropped 8 bases and J dropped 0 bases, with 14 bases sitting between them. CDR1 is SNHLY and CDR2 is FYNNEI in the germline V gene. The CDR3 here is CASRRAGSSYEQYF. Here the CDR3 DNA reads TGTGCCAGCCGCAGGGCGGGAAGCTCCTACGAGCAGTACTTC.

V and J are TRBV15 and TRBJ2-3; 7 nucleotides match TRBD2. The CDR3 totals 18 residues. CDR1 is LNHNV and CDR2 is YYDKDF in the germline V gene (reference sequence). With V trimmed by 5 bases and J by 2 bases, 16 bases remained unmatched. CDR3 in DNA: TGTGCCACCAGCGAGATAACTCCCGGGACTATCTTCACAGATACGCAGTATTTT. Its translation: CATSEITPGTIFTDTQYF.

In this sample, this clone turned up a few times. The chain carries TRBV7-9 and TRBJ2-7; no definite D call. This CDR3 has 12 residues. CDR1 SEHNR and CDR2 FQNEAQ come from the germline V gene (reference sequence). Deletions cut 1 base from V and 4 bases from J, with 5 bases between. CDR3 DNA: TGTGCCAGCAGCTTAGGGCAGTACGAGCAGTACTTC. As protein: CASSLGQYEQYF.

This chain links TRBV6-6 with TRBJ2-2; D is unclear. The CDR3 extends over 13 amino acids. V was shortened by 2 bases and J by 6 bases, with 7 bases between the two germline ends. Germline V gene data show CDR1 as MNHNY and CDR2 as SVGAGI (reference sequence). CDR3 in DNA: TGTGCCAGCAGTTACGCCCAGTCCGGGGAGCTGTTTTTT. Encoded protein: CASSYAQSGELFF.

The chain recombines TRBV7-2 with TRBJ1-6; 8 bases line up with TRBD1. Germline CDR1 reads SGHTA; CDR2 reads FQGNSA. Losses at the gene ends were 4 bases for V and 7 bases for J; bases not matched to a gene: 6. The CDR3 is 15 amino acids. The CDR3 region has the DNA TGTGCCAGCAGCTCCCGGACAGGGCAAAATTCACCCCTCCACTTT. Translating gives CASSSRTGQNSPLHF.

This clone was recorded only once. This chain uses TRBV6-6 with TRBJ2-7; D gene ambiguous. Between the trimmed V and J ends, which lost 2 bases and 2 bases, there was a span of 10 bases. The CDR3 is made up of 14 amino acids. Germline-derived CDR1 and CDR2 are MNHNY and SVGAGI (reference sequence). The chain's CDR3 is CASSYERGAYEQYF. CDR3 bases: TGTGCCAGCAGTTACGAGCGCGGAGCCTACGAGCAGTACTTC.

The chain combines TRBV9 with TRBJ2-3; D may be TRBD1 (6 bases). The V gene's germline CDR1 is SGDLS and CDR2 YYNGEE. Deletions cut 4 bases from V and 6 bases from J, with 15 bases between. This CDR3 region has 14 residues. CDR3 residues: CASSSGVPKDTQYF. Written as DNA, the CDR3 is TGTGCCAGCAGCTCAGGGGTCCCCAAGGATACGCAGTATTTT.

V and J are TRBV7-9 and TRBJ2-7, with 10 bases identical to TRBD1. V shed 4 bases, J shed 1 base, and the junction held 1 base outside the gene matches. This CDR3 spans 14 amino acids. Looked up from germline, CDR1 is SEHNR and CDR2 is FQNEAQ (reference sequence). For the CDR3, the DNA is TGTGCCAGCAGCTCGGGACAGGGGTCCTACGAGCAGTACTTC. Translating gives CASSSGQGSYEQYF.